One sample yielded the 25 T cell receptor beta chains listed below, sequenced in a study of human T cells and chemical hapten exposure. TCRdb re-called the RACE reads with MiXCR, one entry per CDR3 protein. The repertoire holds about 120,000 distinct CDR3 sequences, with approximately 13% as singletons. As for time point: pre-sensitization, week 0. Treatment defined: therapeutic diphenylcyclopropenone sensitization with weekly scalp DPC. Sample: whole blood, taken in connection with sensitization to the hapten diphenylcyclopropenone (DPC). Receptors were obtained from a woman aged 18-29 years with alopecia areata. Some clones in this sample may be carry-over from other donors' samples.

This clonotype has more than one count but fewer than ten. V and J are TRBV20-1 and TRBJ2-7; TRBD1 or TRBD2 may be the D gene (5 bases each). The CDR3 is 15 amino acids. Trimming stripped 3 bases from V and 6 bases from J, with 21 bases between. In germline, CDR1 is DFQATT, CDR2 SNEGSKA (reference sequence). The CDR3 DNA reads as TGCAGTGCTAGTGAGGGACCCAATGCGCCGTGCGAGCAGTACTTC. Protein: CSASEGPNAPCEQYF.

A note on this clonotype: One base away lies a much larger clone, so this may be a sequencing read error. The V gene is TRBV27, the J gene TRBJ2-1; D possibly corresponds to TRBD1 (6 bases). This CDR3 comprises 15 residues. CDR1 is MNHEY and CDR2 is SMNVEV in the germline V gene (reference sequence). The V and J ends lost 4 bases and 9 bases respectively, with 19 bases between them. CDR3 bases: TGTGCCAGCAGTTCAACGACAGGCCATGGCCGTGAGCAGTTCTTC. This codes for CASSSTTGHGREQFF.

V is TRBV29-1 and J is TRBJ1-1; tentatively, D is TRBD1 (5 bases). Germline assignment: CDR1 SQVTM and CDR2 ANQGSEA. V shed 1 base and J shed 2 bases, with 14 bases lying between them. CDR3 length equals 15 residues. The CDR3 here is CSVEGRVRTNTEAFF. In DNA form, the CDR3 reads TGCAGCGTTGAAGGCAGGGTGCGGACTAACACTGAAGCTTTCTTT.

The CDR3 loop is CASSSRTGSYNSPLHF. In DNA form, the CDR3 reads TGTGCCAGCAGCTCCCGGACAGGCTCCTATAATTCACCCCTCCACTTT. The gene calls are TRBV7-9 and TRBJ1-6; 7 nucleotides match TRBD1. Germline CDR1 and CDR2: SEHNR and FQNEAQ (reference sequence). V shed 4 bases and J 0 bases; nucleotides not matched to a gene: 3. This CDR3 has 16 residues.

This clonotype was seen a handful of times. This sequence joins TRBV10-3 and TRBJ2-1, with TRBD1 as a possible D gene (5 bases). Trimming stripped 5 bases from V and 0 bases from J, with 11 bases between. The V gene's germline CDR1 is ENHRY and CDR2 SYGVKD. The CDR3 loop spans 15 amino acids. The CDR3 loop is CAISSDSSSYNEQFF. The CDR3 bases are TGTGCCATCAGTTCTGACAGCAGCTCCTACAATGAGCAGTTCTTC.

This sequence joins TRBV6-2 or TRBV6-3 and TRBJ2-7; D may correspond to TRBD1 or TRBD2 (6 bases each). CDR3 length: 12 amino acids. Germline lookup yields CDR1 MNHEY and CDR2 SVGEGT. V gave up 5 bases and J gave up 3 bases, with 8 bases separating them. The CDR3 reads CASSRGRYEQYF. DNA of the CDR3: TGTGCCAGCAGTCGGGGGCGCTACGAGCAGTACTTC.

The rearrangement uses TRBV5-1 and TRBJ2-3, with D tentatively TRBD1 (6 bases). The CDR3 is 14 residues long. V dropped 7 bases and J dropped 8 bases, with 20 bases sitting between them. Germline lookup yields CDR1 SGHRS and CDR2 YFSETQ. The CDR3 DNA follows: TGCGCCAGCGGTTTTCAACGGACAGACGGTACGCAGTATTTT. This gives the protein CASGFQRTDGTQYF.

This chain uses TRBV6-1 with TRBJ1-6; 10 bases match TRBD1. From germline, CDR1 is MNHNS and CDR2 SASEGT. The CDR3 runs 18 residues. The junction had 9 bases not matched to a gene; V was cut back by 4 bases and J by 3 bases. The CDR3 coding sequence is TGTGCCAGCAGTGTAAGGACAGGGGGAGATTTCTATAATTCACCCCTCCACTTT. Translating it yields CASSVRTGGDFYNSPLHF.

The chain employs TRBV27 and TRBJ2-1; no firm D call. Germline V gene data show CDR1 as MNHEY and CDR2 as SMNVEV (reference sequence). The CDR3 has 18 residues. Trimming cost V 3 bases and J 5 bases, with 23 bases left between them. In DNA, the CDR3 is TGTGCCAGCAGTTTCGCTGGGGATGCCCCCTTTCAGGACAATGAGCAGTTCTTC. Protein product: CASSFAGDAPFQDNEQFF.

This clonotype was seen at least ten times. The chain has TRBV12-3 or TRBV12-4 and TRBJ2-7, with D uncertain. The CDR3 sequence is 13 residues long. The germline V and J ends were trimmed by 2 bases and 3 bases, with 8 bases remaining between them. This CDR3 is CASSLLAGYEQYF. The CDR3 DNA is TGTGCCAGCAGTTTATTGGCAGGCTACGAGCAGTACTTC.

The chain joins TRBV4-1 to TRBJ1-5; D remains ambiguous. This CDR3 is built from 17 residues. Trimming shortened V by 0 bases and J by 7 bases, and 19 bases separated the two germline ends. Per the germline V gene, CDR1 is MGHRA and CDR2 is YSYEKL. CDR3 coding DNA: TGCGCCAGCAGCCAAGAGTTTTCGGGAAATAGTGGGCAGCCCCAGCATTTT. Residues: CASSQEFSGNSGQPQHF.

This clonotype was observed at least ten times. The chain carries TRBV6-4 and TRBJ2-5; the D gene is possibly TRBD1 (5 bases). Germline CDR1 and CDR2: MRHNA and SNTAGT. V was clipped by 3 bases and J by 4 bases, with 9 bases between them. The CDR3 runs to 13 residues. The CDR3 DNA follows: TGTGCCAGCAGTGAAGGGGTAGGAGAGACCCAGTACTTC. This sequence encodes CASSEGVGETQYF.

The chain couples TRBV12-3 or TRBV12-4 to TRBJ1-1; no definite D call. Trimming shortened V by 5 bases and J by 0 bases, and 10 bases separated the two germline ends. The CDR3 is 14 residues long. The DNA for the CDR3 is TGTGCCAGCAGTCCCGTTGGGATGAACACTGAAGCTTTCTTT. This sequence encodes CASSPVGMNTEAFF.

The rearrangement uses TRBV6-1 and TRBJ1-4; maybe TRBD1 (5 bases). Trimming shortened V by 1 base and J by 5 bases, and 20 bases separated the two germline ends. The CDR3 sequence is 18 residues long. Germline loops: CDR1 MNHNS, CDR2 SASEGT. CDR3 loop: CASSEGPAGGVPNEKLFF. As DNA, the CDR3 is TGTGCCAGCAGTGAAGGACCTGCGGGGGGGGTTCCAAATGAAAAACTGTTTTTT.

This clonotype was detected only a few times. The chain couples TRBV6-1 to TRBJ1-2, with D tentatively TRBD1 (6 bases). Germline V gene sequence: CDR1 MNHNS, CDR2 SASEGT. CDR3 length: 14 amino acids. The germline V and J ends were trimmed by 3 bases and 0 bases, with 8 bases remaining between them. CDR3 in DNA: TGTGCCAGCAGTGAGGGGGCAACTAACTATGGCTACACCTTC. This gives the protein CASSEGATNYGYTF.

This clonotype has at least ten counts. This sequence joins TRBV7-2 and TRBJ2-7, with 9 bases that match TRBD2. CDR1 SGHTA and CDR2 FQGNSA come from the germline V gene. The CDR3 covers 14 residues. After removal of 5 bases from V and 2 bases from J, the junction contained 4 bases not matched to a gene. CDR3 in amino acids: CASSRSGGPYEQYF. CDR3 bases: TGTGCCAGCAGCCGTAGCGGGGGCCCCTACGAGCAGTACTTC.

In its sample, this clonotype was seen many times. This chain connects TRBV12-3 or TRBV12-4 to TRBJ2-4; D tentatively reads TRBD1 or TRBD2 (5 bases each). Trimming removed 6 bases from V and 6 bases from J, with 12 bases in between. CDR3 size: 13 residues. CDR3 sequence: CASRAPGPNIQYF. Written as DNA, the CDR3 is TGTGCCAGCAGAGCCCCGGGACCAAACATTCAGTACTTC.

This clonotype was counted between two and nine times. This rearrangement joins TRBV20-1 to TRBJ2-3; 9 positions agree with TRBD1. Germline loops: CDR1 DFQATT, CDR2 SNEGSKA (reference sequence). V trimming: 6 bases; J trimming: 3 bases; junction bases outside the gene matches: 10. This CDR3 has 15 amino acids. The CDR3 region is CSAAWDREETDTQYF. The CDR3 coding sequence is TGCAGTGCCGCCTGGGACAGGGAGGAGACAGATACGCAGTATTTT.

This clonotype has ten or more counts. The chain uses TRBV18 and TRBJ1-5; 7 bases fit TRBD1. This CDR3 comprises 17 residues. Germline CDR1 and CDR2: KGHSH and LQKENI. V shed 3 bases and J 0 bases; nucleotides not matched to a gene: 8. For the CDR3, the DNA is TGTGCCAGCTCACCCTTTGGGACAGATAATAGCAATCAGCCCCAGCATTTT. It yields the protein CASSPFGTDNSNQPQHF.

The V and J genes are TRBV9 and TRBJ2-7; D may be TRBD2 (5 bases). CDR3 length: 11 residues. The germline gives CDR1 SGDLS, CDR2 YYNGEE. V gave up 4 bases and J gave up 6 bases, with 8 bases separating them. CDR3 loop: CASSRGSEQYF. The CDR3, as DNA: TGTGCCAGCAGCCGAGGGTCCGAGCAGTACTTC.

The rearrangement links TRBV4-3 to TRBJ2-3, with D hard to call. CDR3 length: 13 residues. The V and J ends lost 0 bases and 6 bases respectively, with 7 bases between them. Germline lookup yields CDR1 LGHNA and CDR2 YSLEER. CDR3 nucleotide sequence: TGCGCCAGCAGCCAAGATCAAAAGGATACGCAGTATTTT. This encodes CASSQDQKDTQYF.

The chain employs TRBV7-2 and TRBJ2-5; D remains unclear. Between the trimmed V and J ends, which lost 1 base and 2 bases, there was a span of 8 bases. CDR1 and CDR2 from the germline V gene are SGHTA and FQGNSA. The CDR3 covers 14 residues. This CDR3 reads CASSLVLVQETQYF. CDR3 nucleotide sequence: TGTGCCAGCAGCTTAGTATTGGTACAAGAGACCCAGTACTTC.

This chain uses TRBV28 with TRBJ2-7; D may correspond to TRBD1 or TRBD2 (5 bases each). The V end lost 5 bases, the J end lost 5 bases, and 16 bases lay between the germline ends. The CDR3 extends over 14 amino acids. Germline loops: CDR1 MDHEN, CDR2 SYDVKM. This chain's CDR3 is CASSKLRDGNEQYF. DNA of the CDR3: TGTGCCAGCAGTAAACTCCGGGACGGAAACGAGCAGTACTTC.

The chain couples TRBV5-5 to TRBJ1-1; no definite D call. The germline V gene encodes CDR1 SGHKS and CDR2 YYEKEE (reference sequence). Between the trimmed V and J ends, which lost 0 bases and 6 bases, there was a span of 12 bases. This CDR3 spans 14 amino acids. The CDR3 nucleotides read TGTGCCAGCAGCTTGGGACCTCCGCCAGCTGAAGCTTTCTTT. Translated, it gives CASSLGPPPAEAFF.

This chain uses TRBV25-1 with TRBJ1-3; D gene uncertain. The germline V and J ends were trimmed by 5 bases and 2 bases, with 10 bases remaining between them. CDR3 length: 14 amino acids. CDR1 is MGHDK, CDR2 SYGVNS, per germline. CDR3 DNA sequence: TGTGCCAGCAGTCTACGGGCCCCTGGAAACACCATATATTTT. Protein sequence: CASSLRAPGNTIYF.